This T cell receptor beta chain was identified in a study of cytomegalovirus exposure and HLA in healthy donors. 60 Vbeta and 13 Jbeta primers were used in PCR. Measured with immunoSEQ multiplex PCR; TCRdb has only the in-frame clones, and not every one. The sample holds some 190,000 clones, 82% seen once. Study-level results: Exclusion as indistinguishable affected some V segments, including TRBV6-2 and TRBV6-3. What was likely a sequencing artifact was a cluster of highly shared sequence variants. Presence/absence analyses supposed approximately even sequencing depth among donors.

Germline V gene lookup returns CDR1 SNHLY and CDR2 FYNNEI. The CDR3 sequence is 16 residues long. After removal of 4 bases from V and 2 bases from J, the junction contained 10 bases not matched to a gene. Concerning this clone itself: The antigen is unknown.

The clonotype originates from a man aged 40-55 years in good health and CMV-seronegative. The V call is TRBV2, the J call TRBJ2-7, with 8 bases aligning to TRBD2. Sequencing was carried out using PBMCs. CDR3 coding DNA: TGTGCCAGCAGTGCCGTCAAAGCGGGGGTAGCCTACGAGCAGTACTTC. It encodes CASSAVKAGVAYEQYF.